Following are 32 T cell receptor beta chains from one sample sequenced in a study of Ad26.COV2.S vaccination and SARS-CoV-2 variants. The method was immunoSEQ multiplex PCR; TCRdb's version includes in-frame clones alone and lacks a portion of them. The data hold 350,000 to 450,000 clones, with 80% to 90% observed a single time. Stated treatment: roughly 18 received Ad26.COV2.S at low or high dose, single or two shots; five or six received placebo; per-sample allocation not given. Day 63 following the first vaccine or placebo injection was when the samples were taken. The sample here was peripheral blood, taken in a trial of Ad26.COV2.S vaccine versus placebo. The receptors were gathered from a person between 18 and 65 years old who received the Ad26.COV2.S COVID-19 vaccine or a placebo.

The chain carries TRBV5-1 and TRBJ1-5; D possibly corresponds to TRBD1 (5 bases). The CDR3 sequence is 14 residues long. The germline V gene encodes CDR1 SGHRS and CDR2 YFSETQ. Deletions cut 4 bases from V and 2 bases from J, with 10 bases between. CDR3 loop: CASSRDAGNQPQHF. CDR3 DNA: TGCGCCAGCAGCCGGGACGCAGGCAATCAGCCCCAGCATTTT. Filled out from reference TRBV5-1 and TRBJ1-5, the complete variable domain reads KAGVTQTPRYLIKTRGQQVTLSCSPISGHRSVSWYQQTPGQGLQFLFEYFSETQRNKGNFPGRFSGRQFSNSRSEMNVSTLELGDSALYLCASSRDAGNQPQHFGDGTRLSIL.

This clone occurred once. Other DNA sequences within the sample encode an identical CDR3. CDR3 residues: CASSFTGNQPQHF. The CDR3 coding sequence is TGTGCCAGCAGTTTTACAGGGAATCAGCCCCAGCATTTT. The chain uses TRBV12-3 or TRBV12-4 and TRBJ1-5, with D perhaps matching TRBD1 (6 bases). Trimming shortened V by 3 bases and J by 4 bases, and 7 bases separated the two germline ends. The CDR3 sequence is 13 residues long.

The rearrangement joins TRBV5-6 to TRBJ1-6; D unclear. The CDR3 runs 14 residues. The ends were cut back, 3 bases at V and 6 bases at J, with 10 bases in the middle. Germline V CDR1 and CDR2: SGHDT, YYEEEE. In DNA form, the CDR3 reads TGTGCCAGCAGCTCAGGACGGATTAATTCACCCCTCCACTTT. It translates to CASSSGRINSPLHF.

The V call is TRBV19, the J call TRBJ1-3, with TRBD1 identical over 7 bases. The CDR3 sequence is 16 residues long. After removal of 9 bases from V and 2 bases from J, the junction contained 13 bases not matched to a gene. In germline, CDR1 is LNHDA, CDR2 SQIVND (reference sequence). CDR3 residues: CASNGQDIGPGNTIYF. The CDR3 DNA reads as TGTGCCAGCAACGGACAGGATATTGGTCCTGGAAACACCATATATTTT.

J is TRBJ2-1 and V is TRBV5-4, with D perhaps matching TRBD1 (5 bases). This CDR3 spans 15 amino acids. Germline V gene data show CDR1 as SGHNT and CDR2 as YYREEE (reference sequence). V was trimmed by 5 bases and J by 0 bases, leaving 12 bases between them. The CDR3: CASSPGSSSYNEQFF. The CDR3 DNA reads TGTGCCAGCAGTCCAGGGTCCAGCTCCTACAATGAGCAGTTCTTC.

The chain employs TRBV3-1 (or the pseudogene TRBV3-2) and TRBJ1-4, with D possibly being TRBD1 (5 bases). Trimming cost V 2 bases and J 8 bases, with 12 bases left between them. Germline assignment: CDR1 LGHDT and CDR2 YNNKEL (reference sequence). This CDR3 is 14 amino acids long. CDR3 bases: TGTGCCAGCAGCCAACGGGGCTCCAGCGAAAAACTGTTTTTT. Its protein is CASSQRGSSEKLFF.

The CDR3 reads CASSLAGGDTQYF. The DNA of the CDR3 is TGTGCCAGCAGCTTGGCTGGGGGTGATACGCAGTATTTT. The rearrangement links TRBV5-4 to TRBJ2-3; D may match TRBD1 or TRBD2 (5 bases each). CDR3 size: 13 residues. V was cut by 0 bases and J by 6 bases, with 8 bases left in between. CDR1 and CDR2 from the germline V gene are SGHNT and YYREEE (reference sequence).

The genes are TRBV3-1 (or the pseudogene TRBV3-2) and TRBJ1-1; 7 nucleotides line up with TRBD1. J was trimmed by 1 base and V by 2 bases; bases with no gene match: 4. CDR3 length equals 15 residues. Per the germline V gene, CDR1 is LGHDT and CDR2 is YNNKEL (reference sequence). The CDR3: CASSQSGQKNTEAFF. CDR3 coding DNA: TGTGCCAGCAGCCAATCGGGACAGAAGAACACTGAAGCTTTCTTT.

This rearrangement joins TRBV6-2 or TRBV6-3 to TRBJ2-7; 11 bases are shared with TRBD2. The V and J ends lost 6 bases and 2 bases, in that order; junction bases with no gene match: 3. This CDR3 region has 14 residues. Germline V gene sequence: CDR1 MNHEY, CDR2 SVGEGT. In nucleotides, the CDR3 is TGTGCCAGCAGCCGTAGCGGGGGGGCCTACGAGCAGTACTTC. Amino acid sequence: CASSRSGGAYEQYF.

The V call is TRBV7-8, the J call TRBJ2-1, with TRBD2 matching over 13 bases. This CDR3 contains 15 residues. Germline CDR1 and CDR2: SGHVS and FQNEAQ. V dropped 5 bases and J dropped 8; count of bases not matched to a gene: 6. Here the CDR3 DNA reads TGTGCCAGCAGCCCCCGGACTAGCGGGAGACATGAGCAGTTCTTC. This encodes CASSPRTSGRHEQFF.

The CDR3 nucleotides are TGCGCCAGCACCACAGCCGGACGAGGTGCCCAGTACTTC. Translation: CASTTAGRGAQYF. The chain uses TRBV10-2 and TRBJ2-5; no clear D gene. The V end was cut by 7 bases, the J end by 9 bases, with 18 bases between. Germline V gene sequence: CDR1 WSHSY, CDR2 SAAADI. The CDR3 extends over 13 amino acids.

The rearrangement uses TRBV9 and TRBJ2-7; tentative D call: TRBD1 (6 bases). CDR1 and CDR2 (germline): SGDLS, YYNGEE. The germline V and J ends were trimmed by 2 bases and 0 bases, with 12 bases remaining between them. The CDR3 length is 15 residues. CDR3: CASSVSGVPSYEQYF. CDR3 nucleotide sequence: TGTGCCAGCAGCGTGTCAGGGGTCCCCTCCTACGAGCAGTACTTC.

The V and J genes are TRBV27 and TRBJ1-6, with TRBD1 matching over 7 bases. V was clipped by 4 bases and J by 7 bases; unmatched bases: 7. Germline CDR1 and CDR2: MNHEY and SMNVEV (reference sequence). The CDR3 covers 15 residues. The CDR3 sequence is CASSYRGQFNSPLHF. The DNA of the CDR3 is TGTGCCAGCAGTTATAGGGGACAGTTCAATTCACCCCTCCACTTT.

The rearrangement links TRBV3-1 (or the pseudogene TRBV3-2) to TRBJ2-7; D remains ambiguous. V shed 4 bases and J shed 0 bases, with 7 bases lying between them. In germline, CDR1 is LGHDT, CDR2 YNNKEL (reference sequence). The CDR3 is made up of 13 amino acids. This CDR3 reads CASSLLGSYEQYF. The CDR3 DNA follows: TGTGCCAGCAGCCTACTTGGCTCCTACGAGCAGTACTTC.

V is TRBV9 and J is TRBJ1-1; D is ambiguous. Germline CDR1 is SGDLS and CDR2 is YYNGEE. V shed 0 bases and J shed 1 base, with 10 bases lying between them. This CDR3 contains 15 residues. The DNA for the CDR3 is TGTGCCAGCAGCGTAGGGGTGGGTTCGAACACTGAAGCTTTCTTT. Translation: CASSVGVGSNTEAFF.

The chain uses TRBV5-1 and TRBJ2-5; maybe TRBD2 (6 bases). Trimming cost V 0 bases and J 4 bases, with 16 bases left between them. The CDR3 length is 16 residues. Germline CDR1 reads SGHRS; CDR2 reads YFSETQ. In DNA, the CDR3 is TGCGCCAGCAGCTTGGAATCCCGGGTGGAGGGAGAGACCCAGTACTTC. This translates into CASSLESRVEGETQYF.

The rearrangement joins TRBV12-5 to TRBJ2-2; D perhaps matches TRBD2 (6 bases). The CDR3 covers 14 residues. V shed 5 bases and J shed 2 bases, with 9 bases lying between them. Germline lookup yields CDR1 LGHNT and CDR2 FRNRAP. This chain's CDR3 is CASGGDSNTGELFF. The CDR3 nucleotides read TGTGCTAGTGGTGGGGACTCAAACACCGGGGAGCTGTTTTTT. The variable domain in full, completed from reference TRBV12-5 and TRBJ2-2, reads DARVTQTPRHKVTEMGQEVTMRCQPILGHNTVFWYRQTMMQGLELLAYFRNRAPLDDSGMPKDRFSAEMPDATLATLKIQPSEPRDSAVYFCASGGDSNTGELFFGEGSRLTVL.

This chain joins TRBV11-2 and TRBJ2-1, with D hard to call. Trimming removed 7 bases from V and 9 bases from J, with 19 bases in between. Germline V gene sequence: CDR1 SGHAT, CDR2 FQNNGV. This CDR3 region has 14 residues. CDR3 nucleotide sequence: TGTGCCAGCACCCTTGTCTATTTAGCCGGTGAGCAGTTCTTC. This sequence encodes CASTLVYLAGEQFF.

Remarks on this clone: One end of the junction fails to match germline, which may point to a read error. The chain joins TRBV6-5 to TRBJ2-5; 9 nucleotides align to TRBD1. This CDR3 comprises 16 residues. The germline V gene encodes CDR1 MNHEY and CDR2 SVGAGI. Here the CDR3 reads CASSNSGTGNRETQYF. CDR3 nucleotide sequence: TGTGCCAGCAGTAACTCCGGGACAGGGAATAGAGAGACCCAGTACTTC.

The genes are TRBV7-2 and TRBJ2-3; 7 nucleotides line up with TRBD1. The CDR3 length is 17 residues. The V gene's germline CDR1 is SGHTA and CDR2 FQGNSA. Trimming cost V 2 bases and J 0 bases; bases outside gene matches: 8. This chain's CDR3 is CASSLYLTGPSTDTQYF. The CDR3 bases are TGTGCCAGCAGCTTATACCTGACAGGGCCCAGCACAGATACGCAGTATTTT.

The chain uses TRBV5-4 and TRBJ1-6, with D perhaps TRBD1 (5 bases). The CDR3 spans 16 residues. Germline lookup yields CDR1 SGHNT and CDR2 YYREEE (reference sequence). V lost 4 bases and J 0 bases, leaving 11 bases between the germline ends. CDR3 loop: CASSRQPSSYNSPLHF. CDR3 coding DNA: TGTGCCAGCAGCCGACAGCCAAGCTCCTATAATTCACCCCTCCACTTT.

In its sample, this clone was seen once. The chain is built from TRBV28 and TRBJ2-7; the D is unclear. V was clipped by 6 bases and J by 6 bases, with 12 bases between them. The CDR3 loop spans 12 amino acids. Germline V gene data show CDR1 as MDHEN and CDR2 as SYDVKM. The CDR3 coding sequence is TGTGCCAGCAGCCCAGCTATCCGCGAGCAGTACTTC. It specifies CASSPAIREQYF.

The gene calls are TRBV27 and TRBJ2-5; D is unclear. The V and J ends lost 6 bases and 2 bases respectively, with 13 bases between them. The length of the CDR3 is 14 residues. CDR1 MNHEY and CDR2 SMNVEV come from the germline V gene (reference sequence). CDR3 coding DNA: TGTGCCAGCAGCGGTACGGGCAAGCAAGAGACCCAGTACTTC. Its protein is CASSGTGKQETQYF.

CDR3: CASSLGASTDTQYF. In nucleotides, the CDR3 is TGTGCCAGCAGCTTAGGAGCGAGCACAGATACGCAGTATTTT. The V gene is TRBV7-2, the J gene TRBJ2-3; no firm D call. The germline CDR1 and CDR2 sequences are SGHTA and FQGNSA. Trimming cost V 1 base and J 0 bases, with 5 bases left between them. The CDR3 contains 14 residues. Full variable domain (outside the CDR3, taken from reference TRBV7-2 and TRBJ2-3): GAGVSQSPSNKVTEKGKDVELRCDPISGHTALYWYRQSLGQGLEFLIYFQGNSAPDKSGLPSDRFSAERTGGSVSTLTIQRTQQEDSAVYLCASSLGASTDTQYFGPGTRLTVL.

The rearrangement joins TRBV18 to TRBJ2-3; maybe TRBD2 (5 bases). Germline assignment: CDR1 KGHSH and CDR2 LQKENI. There are 14 residues in the CDR3. The V gene lost 2 bases and the J gene lost 1 base, with 7 bases spanning the gap. CDR3 loop: CASSPAAGTDTQYF. CDR3 in DNA: TGTGCCAGCTCACCAGCAGCGGGCACAGATACGCAGTATTTT.

The rearrangement links TRBV7-8 to TRBJ1-2, with D perhaps matching TRBD1 (5 bases). Trimming stripped 5 bases from V and 4 bases from J, with 14 bases between. This CDR3 contains 14 residues. CDR1 and CDR2 from the germline V gene are SGHVS and FQNEAQ. The DNA of the CDR3 is TGTGCCAGCAGCACCCGACAGACCTCCTATGGCTACACCTTC. It translates to CASSTRQTSYGYTF. Supplemented by reference TRBV7-8 and TRBJ1-2, the full variable domain reads GAGVSQSPRYKVAKRGQDVALRCDPISGHVSLFWYQQALGQGPEFLTYFQNEAQLDKSGLPSDRFFAERPEGSVSTLKIQRTQQEDSAVYLCASSTRQTSYGYTFGSGTRLTVV.

V usage is TRBV5-8 and J usage is TRBJ2-5, with D perhaps TRBD1 (6 bases). Trimming stripped 0 bases from V and 9 bases from J, with 21 bases between. The CDR3 consists of 16 residues. Per the germline V gene, CDR1 is SGHTS and CDR2 is YDEGEE. CDR3 sequence: CASSLAVLARGAPQYF. For the CDR3, the DNA is TGTGCCAGCAGCTTGGCGGTGCTAGCCAGGGGAGCGCCCCAGTACTTC.

This clone was detected once. This rearrangement joins TRBV6-4 to TRBJ2-2; D gene uncertain. This CDR3 comprises 16 residues. V gave up 6 bases and J gave up 2 bases, with 16 bases separating them. The germline gives CDR1 MRHNA, CDR2 SNTAGT. CDR3 nucleotides: TGTGCCAGCAGAAAAAGGTCGAGCAATAACACCGGGGAGCTGTTTTTT. As protein: CASRKRSSNNTGELFF.

Written as DNA, the CDR3 is TGCGCCAGCAGCCCCATGAGGGGTGCGAACACTGAAGCTTTCTTT. It translates to CASSPMRGANTEAFF. V is TRBV10-1 and J is TRBJ1-1; maybe TRBD1 (5 bases). The CDR3 totals 15 residues. CDR1 is WNHNN, CDR2 SYGVQD, per germline (reference sequence). V was cut by 6 bases and J by 1 base, with 15 bases left in between.

The chain is built from TRBV7-2 and TRBJ2-6; D gene uncertain. V lost 5 bases, J lost 0 bases, and 17 bases lay in between. Germline CDR1 reads SGHTA; CDR2 reads FQGNSA. This CDR3 comprises 18 residues. The CDR3: CASSPFSTGRSGANVLTF. The CDR3 DNA follows: TGTGCCAGCAGCCCTTTTTCGACCGGACGCTCTGGGGCCAACGTCCTGACTTTC. The variable domain in full, with the rest retrieved from reference TRBV7-2 and TRBJ2-6, is GAGVSQSPSNKVTEKGKDVELRCDPISGHTALYWYRQSLGQGLEFLIYFQGNSAPDKSGLPSDRFSAERTGGSVSTLTIQRTQQEDSAVYLCASSPFSTGRSGANVLTFGAGSRLTVL.

This clone has just one count. The chain links TRBV18 to TRBJ1-1; D is unresolved. Germline loops: CDR1 KGHSH, CDR2 LQKENI. The CDR3 extends over 14 amino acids. V lost 0 bases, J lost 2 bases, and 7 bases lay in between. In nucleotides, the CDR3 is TGTGCCAGCTCACCACCACAAGCCAACACTGAAGCTTTCTTT. Translation gives CASSPPQANTEAFF.

This clone was seen more than once but under ten times. The V and J genes are TRBV12-3 or TRBV12-4 and TRBJ1-1; TRBD1 matches 7 bases. The CDR3 is 12 residues long. V shed 6 bases, J shed 9 bases, and the junction held 7 bases outside the gene matches. The CDR3 loop reads CASSSSGQKAFF. The CDR3 nucleotides read TGTGCCAGCAGCTCGTCGGGACAGAAAGCTTTCTTT.